This record covers a single T cell receptor (beta chain). Its antigen is not known. The data stem from a study of cytomegalovirus exposure and HLA in healthy donors. Study background: From HLA-typed donors, an early data release held about 85 million unique TCRs. Study-level findings and limits: Listed as cytomegalovirus-associated were 150 or so TCR beta chains. Analysis was carried out at a later point, and it linked a missense DCLRE1C variant to TCR beta V- and J-gene trimming. In a later analysis, a genetic analysis reported fewer productive-TCR N-insertions in an Asian-associated ancestry cluster than the cohort average.

It was with 60 Vbeta and 13 Jbeta primers that the PCR ran. Sequencing was performed with immunoSEQ multiplex PCR; in TCRdb, only in-frame clones are kept and a portion is missing. Its table records 75,000 to 95,000 clones. CDR1 SNHLY and CDR2 FYNNEI come from the germline V gene. This CDR3 contains 13 residues. V lost 10 bases, J lost 4 bases, and 16 bases lay in between. The sequencing input was PBMCs. The V and J genes are TRBV2 and TRBJ1-2; tentative D call: TRBD1 (5 bases). The source is a girl aged 5 to 17 in good health and CMV-seropositive. The CDR3 is CAIEVGGTYGYTF. The CDR3 DNA is TGTGCCATCGAGGTGGGGGGAACCTATGGCTACACCTTC.